This entry describes one T cell receptor (beta chain). This CDR3 has 12 residues. From germline, CDR1 is SGHDN and CDR2 FVKESK. V gave up 0 bases and J gave up 10 bases, with 10 bases separating them. PCR employed 60 Vbeta and 13 Jbeta primers. Methods used by the authors: A later analysis counted tens of millions of unique TCR beta chains, around 10 million shared. Produced via immunoSEQ multiplex PCR; TCRdb's table is partial and in-frame only. The V and J calls and clone size are taken from that table; D and trimming were inferred from the DNA. This repertoire shows about 160,000 clones, approximately 60% found once; its top ten account for around 7.1%. The data derive from a study of cytomegalovirus exposure and HLA in healthy donors.

Input material: PBMCs. The receptor comes from a woman aged 55-69 years in good health and CMV-seropositive. This chain links TRBV14 with TRBJ2-7; D gene uncertain. The CDR3 is CASSQDWATQYF. CDR3 coding DNA: TGTGCCAGCAGCCAAGATTGGGCCACACAGTACTTC.